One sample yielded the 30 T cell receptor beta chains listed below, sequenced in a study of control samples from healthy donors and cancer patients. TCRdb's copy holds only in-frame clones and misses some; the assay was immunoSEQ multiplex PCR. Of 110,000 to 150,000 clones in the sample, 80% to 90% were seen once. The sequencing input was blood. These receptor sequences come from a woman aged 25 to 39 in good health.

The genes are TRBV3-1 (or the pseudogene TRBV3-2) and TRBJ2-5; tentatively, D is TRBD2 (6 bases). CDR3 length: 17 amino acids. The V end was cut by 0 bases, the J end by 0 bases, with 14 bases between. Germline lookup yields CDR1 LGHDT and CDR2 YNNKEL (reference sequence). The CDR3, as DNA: TGTGCCAGCAGCCAAGAATCGCCTAGCGTTTACCAAGAGACCCAGTACTTC. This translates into CASSQESPSVYQETQYF.

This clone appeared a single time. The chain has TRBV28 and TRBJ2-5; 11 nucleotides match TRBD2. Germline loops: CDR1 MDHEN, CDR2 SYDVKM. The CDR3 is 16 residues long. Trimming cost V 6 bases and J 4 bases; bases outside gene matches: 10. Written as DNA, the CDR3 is TGTGCCAGCAGACCTACACTAGCGGGAGAGGGAGAGACCCAGTACTTC. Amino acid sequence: CASRPTLAGEGETQYF.

The CDR3 loop is CAWSDASEAFF. The CDR3, as DNA: TGTGCCTGGTCAGACGCCTCTGAAGCTTTCTTT. The chain couples TRBV30 to TRBJ1-1; no definite D call. Germline loops: CDR1 GTSNPN, CDR2 SVGIG (reference sequence). CDR3 size: 11 residues. V was trimmed by 5 bases and J by 6 bases, leaving 10 bases between them. The whole variable domain, filled in from reference TRBV30 and TRBJ1-1, reads SQTIHQWPATLVQPVGSPLSLECTVEGTSNPNLYWYRQAAGRGLQLLFYSVGIGQISSEVPQNLSASRPQDRQFILSSKKLLLSDSGFYLCAWSDASEAFFGQGTRLTVV.

The CDR3 here is CASSSVTSDQHF. As DNA, the CDR3 is TGTGCCAGCAGTTCCGTTACTAGCGACCAGCATTTT. The rearrangement links TRBV28 to TRBJ1-5, with no clear D. CDR3 size: 12 residues. Trimming took off 4 bases at V and 12 bases at J, with 13 bases between the two ends. The germline V gene encodes CDR1 MDHEN and CDR2 SYDVKM.

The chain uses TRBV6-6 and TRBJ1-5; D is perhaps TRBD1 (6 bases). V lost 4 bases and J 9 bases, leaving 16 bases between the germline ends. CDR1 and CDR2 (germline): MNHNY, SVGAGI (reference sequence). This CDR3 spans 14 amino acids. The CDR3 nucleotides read TGTGCCAGCAGTTTGACAGGAGCAGGACGGCCCCAGCATTTT. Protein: CASSLTGAGRPQHF.

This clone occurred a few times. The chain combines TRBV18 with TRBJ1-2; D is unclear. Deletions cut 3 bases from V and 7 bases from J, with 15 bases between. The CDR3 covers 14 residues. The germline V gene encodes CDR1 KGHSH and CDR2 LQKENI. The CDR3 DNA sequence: TGTGCCAGCTCACCCCCGGGAGGGTTTGGTGGCTACACCTTC. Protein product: CASSPPGGFGGYTF.

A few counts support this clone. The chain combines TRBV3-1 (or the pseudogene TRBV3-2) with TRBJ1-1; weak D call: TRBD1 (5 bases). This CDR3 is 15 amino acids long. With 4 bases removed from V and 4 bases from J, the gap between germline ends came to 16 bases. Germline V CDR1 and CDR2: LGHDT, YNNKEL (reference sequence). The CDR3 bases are TGTGCCAGCAGCCGAGACTCGACGGGACCCACTGAAGCTTTCTTT. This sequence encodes CASSRDSTGPTEAFF.

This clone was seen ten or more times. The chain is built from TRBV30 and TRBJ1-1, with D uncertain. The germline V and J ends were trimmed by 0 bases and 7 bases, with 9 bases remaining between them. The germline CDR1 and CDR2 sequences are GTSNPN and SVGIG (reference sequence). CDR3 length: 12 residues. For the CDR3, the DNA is TGTGCCTGGAGTGTAGAAAGAAATGAAGCTTTCTTT. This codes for CAWSVERNEAFF. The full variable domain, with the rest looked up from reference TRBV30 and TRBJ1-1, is SQTIHQWPATLVQPVGSPLSLECTVEGTSNPNLYWYRQAAGRGLQLLFYSVGIGQISSEVPQNLSASRPQDRQFILSSKKLLLSDSGFYLCAWSVERNEAFFGQGTRLTVV.

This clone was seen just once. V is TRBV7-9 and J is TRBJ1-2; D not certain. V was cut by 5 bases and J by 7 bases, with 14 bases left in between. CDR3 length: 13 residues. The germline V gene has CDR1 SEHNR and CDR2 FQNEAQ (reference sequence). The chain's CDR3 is CASSPLRESGYTF. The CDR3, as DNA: TGTGCCAGCAGCCCGCTTAGGGAATCTGGCTACACCTTC.

In DNA, the CDR3 is TGTGCCAGCAGTTTTTCGGGCAATCAGCCCCAGCATTTT. Translating it yields CASSFSGNQPQHF. This chain links TRBV27 with TRBJ1-5; no definite D call. Germline V gives CDR1 MNHEY, CDR2 SMNVEV (reference sequence). CDR3 length: 13 amino acids. V was shortened by 3 bases and J by 2 bases, with 5 bases between the two germline ends.

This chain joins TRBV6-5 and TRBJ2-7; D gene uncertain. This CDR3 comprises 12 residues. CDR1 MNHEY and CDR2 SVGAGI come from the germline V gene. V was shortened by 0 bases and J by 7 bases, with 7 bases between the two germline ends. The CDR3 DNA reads TGTGCCAGCAGTTACTCTGAAGGGGAGCAGTACTTC. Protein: CASSYSEGEQYF.

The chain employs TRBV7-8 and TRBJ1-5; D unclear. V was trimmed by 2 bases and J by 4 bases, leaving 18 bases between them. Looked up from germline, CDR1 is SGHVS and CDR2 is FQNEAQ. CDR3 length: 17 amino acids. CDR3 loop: CASSLIVSGFSNQPQHF. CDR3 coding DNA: TGTGCCAGCAGCTTAATTGTGTCGGGGTTCTCGAATCAGCCCCAGCATTTT.

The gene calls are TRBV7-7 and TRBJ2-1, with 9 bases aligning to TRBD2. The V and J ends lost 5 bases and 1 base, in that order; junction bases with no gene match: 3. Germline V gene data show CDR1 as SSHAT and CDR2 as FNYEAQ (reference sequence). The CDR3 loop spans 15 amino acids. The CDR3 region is CASSPSGTSYNEQFF. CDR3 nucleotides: TGTGCCAGCAGCCCTAGCGGGACTTCCTACAATGAGCAGTTCTTC.

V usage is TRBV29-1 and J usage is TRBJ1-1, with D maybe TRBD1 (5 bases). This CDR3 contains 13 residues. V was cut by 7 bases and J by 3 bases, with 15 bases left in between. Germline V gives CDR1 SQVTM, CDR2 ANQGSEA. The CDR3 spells CSGLGHPDTEAFF. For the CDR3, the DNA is TGCAGCGGGCTCGGACACCCCGACACTGAAGCTTTCTTT.

The CDR3 protein is CASSHLGFRGNTDTQYF. CDR3 nucleotide sequence: TGTGCCAGCAGCCACCTTGGGTTCCGGGGGAACACAGATACGCAGTATTTT. The chain couples TRBV7-9 to TRBJ2-3; D is perhaps TRBD2 (6 bases). Trimming took 5 bases from V and 2 from J, leaving 20 bases between them. The CDR3 runs 17 residues. Germline values: CDR1 SEHNR, CDR2 FQNEAQ (reference sequence).

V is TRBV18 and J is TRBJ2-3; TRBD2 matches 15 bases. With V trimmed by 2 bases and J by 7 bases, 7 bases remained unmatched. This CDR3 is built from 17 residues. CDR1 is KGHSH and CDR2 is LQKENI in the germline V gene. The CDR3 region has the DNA TGTGCCAGCTCACCATCATCCGGGACTAGCGGGAGGAATACGCAGTATTTT. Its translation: CASSPSSGTSGRNTQYF.

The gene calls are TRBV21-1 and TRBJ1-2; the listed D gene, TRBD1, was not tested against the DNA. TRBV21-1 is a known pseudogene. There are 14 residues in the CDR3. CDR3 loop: CASSKVAGGDGYTF. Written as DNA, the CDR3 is TGTGCCAGCAGCAAAGTGGCAGGGGGCGACGGCTACACCTTC.

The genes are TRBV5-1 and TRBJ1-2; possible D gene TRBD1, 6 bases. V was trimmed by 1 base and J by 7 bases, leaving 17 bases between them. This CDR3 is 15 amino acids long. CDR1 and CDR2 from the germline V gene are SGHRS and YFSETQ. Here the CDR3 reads CASSLFYREFSGYTF. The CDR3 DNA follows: TGCGCCAGCAGCTTGTTTTACAGGGAGTTTAGTGGCTACACCTTC.

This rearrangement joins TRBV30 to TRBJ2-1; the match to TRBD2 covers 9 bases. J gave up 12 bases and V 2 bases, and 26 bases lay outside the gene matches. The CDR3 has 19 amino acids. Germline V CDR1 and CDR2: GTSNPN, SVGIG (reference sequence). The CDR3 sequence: CAWSLPELLSSGAERGQFF. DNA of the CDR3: TGTGCCTGGAGTCTCCCTGAGCTCCTTTCTAGCGGGGCCGAACGGGGGCAGTTCTTC.

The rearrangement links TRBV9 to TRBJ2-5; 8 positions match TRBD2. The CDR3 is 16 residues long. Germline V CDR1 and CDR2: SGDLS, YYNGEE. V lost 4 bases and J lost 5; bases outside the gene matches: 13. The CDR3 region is CASSPPGAGAWETQYF. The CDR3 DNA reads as TGTGCCAGCAGCCCCCCAGGAGCGGGAGCTTGGGAGACCCAGTACTTC. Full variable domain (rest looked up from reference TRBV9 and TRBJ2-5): DSGVTQTPKHLITATGQRVTLRCSPRSGDLSVYWYQQSLDQGLQFLIQYYNGEERAKGNILERFSAQQFPDLHSELNLSSLELGDSALYFCASSPPGAGAWETQYFGPGTRLLVL.

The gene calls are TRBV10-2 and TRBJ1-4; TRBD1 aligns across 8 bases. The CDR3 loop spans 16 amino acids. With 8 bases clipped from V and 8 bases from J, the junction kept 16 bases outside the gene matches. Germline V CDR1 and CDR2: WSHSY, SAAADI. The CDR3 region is CASGKGRGDRTEKLFF. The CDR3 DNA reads TGCGCCAGCGGGAAGGGGCGGGGGGACAGGACCGAAAAACTGTTTTTT.

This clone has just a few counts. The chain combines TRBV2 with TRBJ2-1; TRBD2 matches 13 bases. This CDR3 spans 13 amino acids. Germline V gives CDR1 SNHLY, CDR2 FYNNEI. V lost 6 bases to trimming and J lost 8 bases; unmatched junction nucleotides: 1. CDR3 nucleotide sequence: TGTGCCAGCAGACTAGCGGGAGGGCATGAGCAGTTCTTC. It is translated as CASRLAGGHEQFF.

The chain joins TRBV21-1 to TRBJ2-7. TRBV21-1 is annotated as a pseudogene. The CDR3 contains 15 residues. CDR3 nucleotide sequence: TGTGCCAGCAGCAAAGTTGGGGGAAGCTCCTACGAGCAGTACTTC. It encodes CASSKVGGSSYEQYF.

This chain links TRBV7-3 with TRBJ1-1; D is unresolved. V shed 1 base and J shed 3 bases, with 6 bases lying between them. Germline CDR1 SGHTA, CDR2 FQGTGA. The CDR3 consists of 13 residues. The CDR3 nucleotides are TGTGCCAGCAGCTTAAGAGTGGACACTGAAGCTTTCTTT. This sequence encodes CASSLRVDTEAFF.

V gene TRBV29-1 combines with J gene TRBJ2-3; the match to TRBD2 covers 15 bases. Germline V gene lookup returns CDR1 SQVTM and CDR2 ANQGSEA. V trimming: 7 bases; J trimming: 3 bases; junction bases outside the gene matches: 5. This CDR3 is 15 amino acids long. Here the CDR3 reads CSGSGLAGGTDTQYF. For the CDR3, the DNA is TGCAGCGGCTCTGGACTAGCGGGAGGGACAGATACGCAGTATTTT.

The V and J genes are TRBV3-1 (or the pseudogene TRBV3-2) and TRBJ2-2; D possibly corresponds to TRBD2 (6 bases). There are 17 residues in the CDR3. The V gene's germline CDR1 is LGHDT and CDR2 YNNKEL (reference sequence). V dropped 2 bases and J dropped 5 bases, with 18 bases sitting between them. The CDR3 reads CASSQPLGGVGTGELFF. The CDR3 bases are TGTGCCAGCAGCCAACCCCTGGGGGGAGTGGGAACCGGGGAGCTGTTTTTT.

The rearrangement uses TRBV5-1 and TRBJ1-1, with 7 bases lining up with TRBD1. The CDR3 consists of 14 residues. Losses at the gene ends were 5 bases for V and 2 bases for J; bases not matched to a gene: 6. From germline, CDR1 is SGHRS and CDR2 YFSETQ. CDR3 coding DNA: TGCGCCAGCAGTTCTCAGGGGGAAAACACTGAAGCTTTCTTT. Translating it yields CASSSQGENTEAFF.

CDR3 sequence (DNA): TGTGCCAGCAGTGCAGGGGGCGGCCAAGAGACCCAGTACTTC. As protein: CASSAGGGQETQYF. The chain couples TRBV2 to TRBJ2-5; 8 nucleotides agree with TRBD1. The CDR3 is 14 amino acids. From germline, CDR1 is SNHLY and CDR2 FYNNEI. The junction had 2 bases not matched to a gene; V was cut back by 4 bases and J by 1 base.

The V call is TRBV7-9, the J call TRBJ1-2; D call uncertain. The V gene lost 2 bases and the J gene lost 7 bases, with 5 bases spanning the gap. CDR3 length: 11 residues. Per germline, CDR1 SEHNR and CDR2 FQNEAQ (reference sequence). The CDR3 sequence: CASSLMGGYTF. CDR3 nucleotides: TGTGCCAGCAGCTTAATGGGTGGCTACACCTTC.

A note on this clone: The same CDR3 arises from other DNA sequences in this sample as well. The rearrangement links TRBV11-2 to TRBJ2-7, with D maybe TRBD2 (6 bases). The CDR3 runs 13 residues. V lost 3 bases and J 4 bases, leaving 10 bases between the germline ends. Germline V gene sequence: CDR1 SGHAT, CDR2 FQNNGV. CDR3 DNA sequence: TGTGCCAGCAGCTTCGGGAGCGGGTACGAGCAGTACTTC. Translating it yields CASSFGSGYEQYF.